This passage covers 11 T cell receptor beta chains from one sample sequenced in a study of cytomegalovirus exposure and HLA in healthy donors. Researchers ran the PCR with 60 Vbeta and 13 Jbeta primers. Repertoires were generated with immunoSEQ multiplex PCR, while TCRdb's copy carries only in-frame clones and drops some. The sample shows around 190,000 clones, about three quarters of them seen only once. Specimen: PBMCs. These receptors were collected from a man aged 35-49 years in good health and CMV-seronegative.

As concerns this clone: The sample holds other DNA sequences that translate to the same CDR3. CDR3 in amino acids: CASSIGTGAYEQYF. The CDR3 DNA reads as TGTGCCAGTAGTATAGGGACAGGGGCCTACGAGCAGTACTTC. This chain connects TRBV19 to TRBJ2-7; TRBD1 matches 9 bases. The trim removed 1 base at V and 2 bases at J, leaving 0 bases unmatched. From germline, CDR1 is LNHDA and CDR2 SQIVND (reference sequence). This CDR3 comprises 14 residues.

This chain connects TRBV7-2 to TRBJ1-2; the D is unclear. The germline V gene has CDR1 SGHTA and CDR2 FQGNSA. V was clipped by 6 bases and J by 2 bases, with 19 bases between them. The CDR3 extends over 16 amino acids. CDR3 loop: CASSIRILTLNYGYTF. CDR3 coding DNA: TGTGCCAGCAGTATAAGGATATTGACTCTCAACTATGGCTACACCTTC.

The CDR3 sequence is CASSFYRGPDQPQHF. The CDR3 DNA follows: TGTGCCAGCAGCTTTTACAGGGGCCCCGACCAGCCCCAGCATTTT. The chain recombines TRBV5-6 with TRBJ1-5; TRBD1 matches 7 bases. J gave up 7 bases and V 2 bases, and 9 bases lay outside the gene matches. The CDR3 length is 15 residues. The germline gives CDR1 SGHDT, CDR2 YYEEEE.

CDR3 sequence: CASSQVQGDSYEQYF. In DNA form, the CDR3 reads TGTGCCAGCAGCCAAGTCCAGGGGGACTCCTACGAGCAGTACTTC. The rearrangement joins TRBV4-2 to TRBJ2-7, with 7 bases lining up with TRBD1. The CDR3 totals 15 residues. Germline V lookup: CDR1 LGHNA, CDR2 YNFKEQ. V lost 1 base to trimming and J lost 0 bases; unmatched junction nucleotides: 3.

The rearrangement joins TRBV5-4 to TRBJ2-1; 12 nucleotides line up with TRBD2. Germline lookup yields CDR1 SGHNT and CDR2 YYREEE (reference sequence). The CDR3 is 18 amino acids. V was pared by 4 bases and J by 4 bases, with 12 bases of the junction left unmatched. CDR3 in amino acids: CASSRAKTSGGLYNEQFF. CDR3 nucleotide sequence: TGTGCCAGCAGCCGAGCTAAGACTAGCGGGGGACTATACAATGAGCAGTTCTTC.

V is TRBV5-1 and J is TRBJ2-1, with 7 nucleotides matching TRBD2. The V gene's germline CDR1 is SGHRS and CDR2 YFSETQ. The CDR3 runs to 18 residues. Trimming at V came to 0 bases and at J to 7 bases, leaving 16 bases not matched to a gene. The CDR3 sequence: CASSLAVGRRAGLNEQFF. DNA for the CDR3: TGCGCCAGCAGCTTGGCAGTTGGGCGCCGAGCGGGACTTAATGAGCAGTTCTTC.

This CDR3 reads CASSLGTPIEQYF. The CDR3, as DNA: TGCGCCAGCAGCCTCGGGACACCCATCGAGCAGTACTTC. The chain employs TRBV5-1 and TRBJ2-7, with D possibly matching TRBD1 (6 bases). V was pared by 4 bases and J by 6 bases, with 14 bases between. The CDR3 is 13 residues long. CDR1 is SGHRS and CDR2 is YFSETQ in the germline V gene.

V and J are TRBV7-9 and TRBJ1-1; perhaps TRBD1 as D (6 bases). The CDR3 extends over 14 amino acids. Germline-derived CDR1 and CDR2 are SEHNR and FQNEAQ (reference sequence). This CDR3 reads CAIRWGGTDTEAFF. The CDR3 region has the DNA TGTGCAATAAGATGGGGGGGCACGGACACTGAAGCTTTCTTT.

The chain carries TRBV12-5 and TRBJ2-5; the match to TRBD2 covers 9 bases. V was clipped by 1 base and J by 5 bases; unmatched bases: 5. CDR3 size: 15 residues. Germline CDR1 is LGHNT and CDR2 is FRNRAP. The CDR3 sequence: CASGLGREGLETQYF. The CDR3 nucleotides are TGTGCTAGTGGTTTGGGGCGGGAGGGCCTGGAGACCCAGTACTTC.

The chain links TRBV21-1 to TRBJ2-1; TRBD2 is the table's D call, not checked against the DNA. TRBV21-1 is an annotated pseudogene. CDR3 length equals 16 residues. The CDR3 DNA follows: TGTGCCAGCAGCAAAAGTAGGCGGAGAGGGAACAATGAGCAGTTCTTC. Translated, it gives CASSKSRRRGNNEQFF.

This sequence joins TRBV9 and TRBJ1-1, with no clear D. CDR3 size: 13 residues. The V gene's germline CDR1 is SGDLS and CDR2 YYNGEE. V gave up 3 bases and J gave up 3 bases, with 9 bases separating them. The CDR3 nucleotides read TGTGCCAGCAGCGGACTCATGGACACTGAAGCTTTCTTT. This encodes CASSGLMDTEAFF. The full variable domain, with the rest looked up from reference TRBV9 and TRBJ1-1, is DSGVTQTPKHLITATGQRVTLRCSPRSGDLSVYWYQQSLDQGLQFLIQYYNGEERAKGNILERFSAQQFPDLHSELNLSSLELGDSALYFCASSGLMDTEAFFGQGTRLTVV.